These T cell receptor beta chains were read from a single sample in a study of CD8 T cells in ankylosing spondylitis. MiXCR was run by TCRdb on the 5' RACE reads, yielding one entry per CDR3 protein. The sample contains around 490,000 distinct CDR3 sequences, about 5% of which appear only once. The sample comprised blood, either unsorted or a sorted T cell fraction (not recorded which). The receptors were gathered from a male donor with ankylosing spondylitis. The CDR3 runs from the conserved cysteine through the conserved F or W. The order of the fields is J gene, D gene, V gene, clone size, CDR3 protein, CDR3 DNA. The D gene is left open where the match is weak. The size field is filled for only some rows; it gives once, few, many or a size class.

TRBJ2-1 . TRBV11-3 many CASSLEWGNNEQFF TGTGCCAGCAGCTTAGAGTGGGGAAACAATGAGCAGTTCTTC
TRBJ2-5 . TRBV24-1 many CATSGGARETQYF TGTGCCACCAGTGGGGGGGCAAGAGAGACCCAGTACTTC
TRBJ2-7 TRBD2 TRBV20-1 many CSALGSAGVYLYEQYF TGCAGTGCTCTAGGTAGTGCGGGAGTTTATCTCTACGAGCAGTACTTC
TRBJ2-5 . TRBV20-1 many CSARRGWEGETQYF TGCAGTGCTAGAAGGGGTTGGGAAGGAGAGACCCAGTACTTC
TRBJ2-2 . TRBV18 many CASPGVNTGELFF TGTGCCAGCCCCGGGGTGAACACCGGGGAGCTGTTTTTT
TRBJ2-7 . TRBV6-1 . CASRLAEGAYEQYF TGTGCCAGCAGACTAGCAGAAGGGGCCTACGAGCAGTACTTC
TRBJ2-5 . TRBV28 many CASSLLRFKGQYF TGTGCCAGCAGTTTATTGCGCTTCAAGGGGCAGTACTTC
TRBJ2-4 . TRBV4-3 few CASSQEVTATSFPSHF TGCGCCAGCAGCCAAGAGGTCACAGCCACATCGTTCCCTTCCCACTTC
TRBJ2-5 . TRBV11-1 many CASSPQGRETQYF TGTGCCAGCAGCCCACAGGGAAGGGAGACCCAGTACTTC
TRBJ1-5 . TRBV10-3 . CAISDRGSNQPQHF TGTGCCATCAGTGACAGGGGCAGCAATCAGCCCCAGCATTTT
TRBJ2-2 . TRBV9 many CASSTGRGGASGELFF TGTGCCAGCAGCACAGGTAGAGGGGGGGCCTCGGGGGAGCTGTTTTTT
TRBJ2-5 . TRBV3-1 few CASTQVGGEGQETQYF TGTGCCAGCACCCAAGTCGGCGGAGAAGGGCAAGAGACCCAGTACTTC
TRBJ1-6 . TRBV27 many CASGPFSPLHF TGTGCCAGTGGGCCCTTTTCACCCCTCCACTTT
TRBJ2-2 . TRBV5-4 . CASSPSRGALNTGELFF TGTGCCAGCAGCCCTTCTCGGGGGGCCCTGAACACCGGGGAGCTGTTTTTT
TRBJ2-7 TRBD2 TRBV5-6 . CASSPSGARGAAYEQYF TGTGCCAGCAGCCCATCGGGGGCGCGGGGGGCGGCCTACGAGCAGTACTTC
TRBJ2-1 . TRBV20-1 many CSAPDQRLLNEQFF TGCAGTGCGCCTGACCAGAGGCTCTTAAATGAGCAGTTCTTC
TRBJ1-2 . TRBV10-3 many CAISESDFFYGYTF TGTGCCATCAGTGAGTCAGACTTCTTCTATGGCTACACCTTC
TRBJ1-2 . TRBV3-1 many CASSQGSRGGYTF TGTGCCAGCAGCCAAGGAAGTAGGGGTGGCTACACCTTC
TRBJ2-3 . TRBV5-1 many CASSLEGRGDTQYF TGCGCCAGCAGCTTGGAAGGGAGGGGGGATACGCAGTATTTT
TRBJ1-5 . TRBV7-2 many CASSSIMEGQPQHF TGTGCCAGCAGCTCCATCATGGAGGGGCAGCCCCAGCATTTT
TRBJ2-7 . TRBV10-3 many CAIRGGAYAYEQYF TGTGCCATCAGAGGGGGGGCCTACGCCTACGAGCAGTACTTC
TRBJ2-1 . TRBV4-3 many CASSPSEGRSYNEQFF TGCGCCAGCAGCCCCTCAGAGGGGCGCTCCTACAATGAGCAGTTCTTC
TRBJ2-5 TRBD2 TRBV20-1 many CSAVGEGLEETQYF TGCAGTGCTGTGGGGGAGGGTTTGGAGGAGACCCAGTACTTC
TRBJ1-1 . TRBV12-3/TRBV12-4 many CASRELGSTEAFF TGTGCCAGCAGGGAACTAGGGAGTACTGAAGCTTTCTTT